Listed here are 5 T cell receptor beta chains from one sample, sequenced in a study of OX40 agonist ivuxolimab in advanced cancers. Only in-frame clones appear in the TCRdb table, and some are missing; sequencing was by immunoSEQ multiplex PCR. Of tens of thousands of clones in the sample, under 95% were seen once. Here the sequenced sample was CD4+ or CD8+ T cells sorted from blood, taken in a trial of the OX40 agonist ivuxolimab. The receptors derive from an adult with an advanced solid tumor such as melanoma, head and neck, liver or kidney cancer.

The chain joins TRBV2 to TRBJ1-1; D remains ambiguous. This CDR3 is 13 amino acids long. Trimming removed 7 bases at V and 0 bases at J, with 9 bases between. Germline V gene lookup returns CDR1 SNHLY and CDR2 FYNNEI. The CDR3 here is CASISDLNTEAFF. CDR3 nucleotide sequence: TGTGCCAGCATTTCTGATTTGAACACTGAAGCTTTCTTT.

V usage is TRBV27 and J usage is TRBJ1-5; possibly TRBD1 for D (6 bases). CDR3 length: 14 residues. V lost 3 bases, J lost 7 bases, and 13 bases lay in between. Germline assignment: CDR1 MNHEY and CDR2 SMNVEV (reference sequence). The CDR3 coding sequence is TGTGCCAGCAGTTTGTCGGGGGCCTGGCAGCCCCAGCATTTT. This codes for CASSLSGAWQPQHF.

CDR3: CASSPGQGIYEQYF. The CDR3 nucleotides are TGTGCCAGCTCCCCGGGACAGGGGATCTACGAGCAGTACTTC. The rearrangement links TRBV18 to TRBJ2-7; TRBD1 matches 10 bases. CDR1 KGHSH and CDR2 LQKENI come from the germline V gene. CDR3 length equals 14 residues. The V and J ends lost 6 bases and 3 bases, in that order; junction bases with no gene match: 5.

This chain uses TRBV7-8 with TRBJ2-6; perhaps TRBD2 as D (7 bases). V dropped 1 base and J dropped 1 base, with 14 bases sitting between them. The germline V gene has CDR1 SGHVS and CDR2 FQNEAQ. The CDR3 totals 18 residues. CDR3 in DNA: TGTGCCAGCAGCTTAGATCGGGGGGCGAGATCTGGGGCCAACGTCCTGACTTTC. It yields the protein CASSLDRGARSGANVLTF.

This chain links TRBV5-6 with TRBJ1-1; D may be TRBD1 (5 bases). Germline CDR1 reads SGHDT; CDR2 reads YYEEEE. This CDR3 contains 14 residues. Trimming cost V 4 bases and J 10 bases, with 20 bases left between them. CDR3 sequence reads: CASSEKGRNLIAFF. CDR3 bases: TGTGCCAGCAGCGAGAAGGGACGGAATCTTATAGCTTTCTTT.